This is a list of T cell receptor beta chains from one sample in a study of regulatory dendritic cells for organ transplantation. Produced via immunoSEQ multiplex PCR; TCRdb's table is partial and in-frame only. The sample consists of about 21,000 clones, 80% to 90% of them appearing once. Their antigen targets remain unknown. Sequencing was done on a sample of naive CD4+ T cells from blood cultured with regulatory dendritic cells. The origin of the receptors is a human donor in good health. Both conserved end residues are part of each CDR3. The order of the fields is CDR3 length, V gene, clone size, CDR3 protein. Some rows mark clone size as missing; the rest say once, few, many or name a class of expanded clone.

CDR3 length: 14
V gene: TRBV6-6
clone size: NA
CDR3 protein: CASRGTGENQPQHF

CDR3 length: 14
V gene: TRBV6-5
clone size: NA
CDR3 protein: CASSRELGVDTQYF

CDR3 length: 15
V gene: TRBV7-9
clone size: NA
CDR3 protein: CASSSFLVGADTQYF

CDR3 length: 12
V gene: TRBV4-2
clone size: NA
CDR3 protein: CASSQGSGEQYF

CDR3 length: 15
V gene: TRBV4-1
clone size: few
CDR3 protein: CASSQGQGRGYEQYF

CDR3 length: 14
V gene: TRBV5-4
clone size: NA
CDR3 protein: CASSRRGLSTEAFF

CDR3 length: 17
V gene: TRBV28
clone size: NA
CDR3 protein: CASSLYGTGALTDTQYF

CDR3 length: 15
V gene: TRBV7-2
clone size: NA
CDR3 protein: CASSPSGLLVSEQYF

CDR3 length: 14
V gene: TRBV6-5
clone size: NA
CDR3 protein: CASSPNNRGTEQFF

CDR3 length: 16
V gene: TRBV15
clone size: once
CDR3 protein: CATSRIEVLAKNIQYF

CDR3 length: 17
V gene: TRBV7-2
clone size: once
CDR3 protein: CASSLVGFSLSSYEQYF

CDR3 length: 15
V gene: TRBV29-1
clone size: NA
CDR3 protein: CSAVVGLASYNEQYF

CDR3 length: 15
V gene: TRBV27
clone size: NA
CDR3 protein: CASSLFSLSSYEQYF

CDR3 length: 12
V gene: TRBV6-6
clone size: NA
CDR3 protein: CASALSGNTIYF

CDR3 length: 15
V gene: TRBV28
clone size: NA
CDR3 protein: CASSFKLAGPYEQYF

CDR3 length: 14
V gene: TRBV7-2
clone size: once
CDR3 protein: CASSLYSLNQPQHF

CDR3 length: 14
V gene: TRBV9
clone size: NA
CDR3 protein: CASSPNLAYNEQFF

CDR3 length: 15
V gene: TRBV7-6
clone size: NA
CDR3 protein: CASSLLYSGANVLTF

CDR3 length: 14
V gene: TRBV2
clone size: few
CDR3 protein: CASYPSGNKNIQYF

CDR3 length: 16
V gene: TRBV6-6
clone size: NA
CDR3 protein: CASTPLGGFLNEKLFF

CDR3 length: 15
V gene: TRBV18
clone size: NA
CDR3 protein: CASSPQDGVNEKLFF

CDR3 length: 14
V gene: TRBV19
clone size: once
CDR3 protein: CASSIAAGTYEQYF

CDR3 length: 13
V gene: TRBV30
clone size: few
CDR3 protein: CAFRDRGDSPLHF

CDR3 length: 14
V gene: TRBV6-5
clone size: NA
CDR3 protein: CASSRLGGITEAFF

CDR3 length: 11
V gene: TRBV11-2
clone size: NA
CDR3 protein: CASSSGLTQYF

CDR3 length: 16
V gene: TRBV4-2
clone size: NA
CDR3 protein: CASSQDQAEAVETQYF

CDR3 length: 15
V gene: TRBV19
clone size: NA
CDR3 protein: CASSIEATSNQPQHF

CDR3 length: 15
V gene: TRBV28
clone size: NA
CDR3 protein: CASSLSRGVNTEAFF

CDR3 length: 16
V gene: TRBV18
clone size: NA
CDR3 protein: CASSLAAGLGRYEQYF

CDR3 length: 16
V gene: TRBV2
clone size: NA
CDR3 protein: CASRTGDRYSNQPQHF

CDR3 length: 13
V gene: TRBV4-3
clone size: NA
CDR3 protein: CASSRATNEKLFF

CDR3 length: 20
V gene: TRBV5-1
clone size: NA
CDR3 protein: CASSLPSPGQSEWGSGELFF

CDR3 length: 14
V gene: TRBV27
clone size: NA
CDR3 protein: CASSSQGYNTEAFF

CDR3 length: 14
V gene: TRBV19
clone size: NA
CDR3 protein: CASSLTGTGNTIYF

CDR3 length: 15
V gene: TRBV18
clone size: NA
CDR3 protein: CASAKQGDRYNEQFF

CDR3 length: 15
V gene: TRBV7-6
clone size: NA
CDR3 protein: CASSLALRMGNTIYF

CDR3 length: 15
V gene: TRBV11-3
clone size: NA
CDR3 protein: CASSRGDRGKETQYF

CDR3 length: 14
V gene: TRBV6-5
clone size: NA
CDR3 protein: CASSSEWSTTEAFF

CDR3 length: 13
V gene: TRBV7-7
clone size: once
CDR3 protein: CASSRGLNEKLFF

CDR3 length: 14
V gene: TRBV4-2
clone size: NA
CDR3 protein: CASSQGDREGGYTF

CDR3 length: 13
V gene: TRBV7-6
clone size: NA
CDR3 protein: CASSRGGRNEQFF

CDR3 length: 15
V gene: TRBV9
clone size: NA
CDR3 protein: CASSVDQVLNSPLHF

CDR3 length: 16
V gene: TRBV9
clone size: once
CDR3 protein: CASSVGPDLLNTEAFF

CDR3 length: 18
V gene: TRBV10-3
clone size: NA
CDR3 protein: CAISESAGGPNFSYEQYF

CDR3 length: 13
V gene: TRBV18
clone size: NA
CDR3 protein: CASSPGVGTEAFF

CDR3 length: 18
V gene: TRBV11-2
clone size: NA
CDR3 protein: CASSPINGLAGGFGELFF

CDR3 length: 13
V gene: TRBV4-1
clone size: NA
CDR3 protein: CATGRKPGDEQYF

CDR3 length: 13
V gene: TRBV7-6
clone size: NA
CDR3 protein: CASSLEWSEEAFF

CDR3 length: 19
V gene: TRBV5-1
clone size: once
CDR3 protein: CASSPRDLGLAGWVNEQFF

CDR3 length: 16
V gene: TRBV4-3
clone size: few
CDR3 protein: CASSQLLTRIGEKLFF

CDR3 length: 15
V gene: TRBV19
clone size: NA
CDR3 protein: CASSVWREYPGELFF